The source of this T cell receptor (beta chain) is a study of Graves' ophthalmopathy and Graves' hyperthyroidism. Points from the study as a whole: Ophthalmopathy and stable hyperthyroidism were discriminated by a 13-signature model, with approximately 88% sensitivity and 81.08% specificity. With a specificity of roughly 72% and a sensitivity of just under 71%, the model predicted ophthalmopathy progression.

As for this clonotype: Its antigen is undetermined.

Amplified TCR beta CDR3 regions were obtained using RNA transcripts as template. First-round RT-PCR used HTBI primers; second-round multiplex PCR followed. TCRdb re-derived calls from the multiplex PCR reads in MiXCR, one entry per CDR3 protein. Among under 800,000 distinct CDR3 sequences listed, 22% were seen once. V was pared by 6 bases and J by 2 bases, with 17 bases between. This CDR3 contains 15 residues. Germline-derived CDR1 and CDR2 are MNHNS and SASEGT. The TCR sequence derives from a woman aged 18-29 years with stable Graves' hyperthyroidism. Some clones in this sample may be carry-over from other donors' samples. The sequencing input was peripheral blood. The rearrangement links TRBV6-1 to TRBJ2-7; D may be TRBD2 (7 bases). The CDR3 region is CASREGGGSPYEQYF. The CDR3 nucleotides are TGTGCCAGCAGGGAGGGGGGGGGTAGCCCCTACGAGCAGTACTTC.